The 22 T cell receptor beta chains given below trace back to one sample, sequenced in a study of post-analysis software for immune sequencing data (dated by TCRdb to between 2014 and 2017). On the study overall, not on this receptor specifically: Patients showed significantly higher frequencies than controls for roughly five TRBV segments, among them TRBV5-6, TRBV5-1 and TRBV20-1.

The protocol used for the library was PCR. These reads were obtained on an Illumina HiSeq 2500. To reduce PCR and sequencing biases, unique molecular identifiers were incorporated into the TCR beta cDNA libraries. The public reads were reprocessed in TCRdb via fastp at Q25 and MiXCR, keeping in-frame beta chains. For every CDR3 protein sequence, its rows merge into one entry that carries the most common genes and DNA. The table for this sample lists approximately 770,000 distinct CDR3 sequences; roughly 50% of them were counted only once. Clones ranked in the top ten supply around 4.7% of the sample. The antigens of these receptors remain unknown. Source material: blood. The source of these receptors is a girl aged 5-17 years with multiple sclerosis.

With respect to this clonotype: One end of the junction fails to match germline, which may point to a read error. V is TRBV5-6 and J is TRBJ1-1, with D possibly being TRBD1 (6 bases). The germline V gene encodes CDR1 SGHDT and CDR2 YYEEEE. The CDR3 runs 14 residues. The CDR3 DNA sequence: TGTGTCAGCAGCTTGGTCGGGGGCGGCACTGAAGCTTTCTTT. Translation: CVSSLVGGGTEAFF.

This clonotype was counted only a few times. The rearrangement uses TRBV27 and TRBJ2-7; maybe TRBD1 (6 bases). Trimming shortened V by 5 bases and J by 5 bases, and 16 bases separated the two germline ends. This CDR3 is 14 amino acids long. CDR1 and CDR2 (germline): MNHEY, SMNVEV (reference sequence). The CDR3 is CASSAITGINEQYF. CDR3 DNA: TGTGCCAGCAGTGCCATAACAGGGATCAACGAGCAGTACTTC.

This clonotype was recorded a few times. The CDR3 nucleotides read TGTGCCAGCAGTTCAACAGGGGTCGGGGCCAACGTCCTGACTTTC. This codes for CASSSTGVGANVLTF. This chain connects TRBV12-3 or TRBV12-4 to TRBJ2-6; 7 bases map to TRBD1. The V segment lost 4 bases and the J segment 4 bases; nucleotides outside the gene matches: 4. The CDR3 sequence is 15 residues long.

The chain recombines TRBV5-1 with TRBJ1-1; 10 nucleotides align to TRBD1. The germline gives CDR1 SGHRS, CDR2 YFSETQ. The CDR3 totals 15 residues. V was pared by 4 bases and J by 4 bases, with 7 bases of the junction left unmatched. In DNA form, the CDR3 reads TGCGCCAGCAGCAATGGACAGGGGGGACGCACTGAAGCTTTCTTT. It translates to CASSNGQGGRTEAFF.

This clonotype was picked up a small number of times. V is TRBV29-1 and J is TRBJ2-4; 9 bases are a match to TRBD2. The DNA end is more similar to TRBJ2-7, so the J call may be wrong. The length of the CDR3 is 13 residues. Germline V CDR1 and CDR2: SQVTM, ANQGSEA. CDR3 loop: CSVVREGNYEQYF. CDR3 sequence (DNA): TGCAGCGTTGTGCGGGAGGGTAATTACGAGCAGTACTTC.

J is TRBJ2-5 and V is TRBV24-1; a possible D gene is TRBD2 (6 bases). Germline V lookup: CDR1 KGHDR, CDR2 SFDVKD. This CDR3 has 15 amino acids. V was cut by 1 base and J by 4 bases, with 12 bases left in between. The CDR3 protein is CATSDFDGSSETQYF. CDR3 in DNA: TGTGCCACCAGTGATTTCGACGGGAGTTCAGAGACCCAGTACTTC.

V usage is TRBV4-3 and J usage is TRBJ2-1, with D possibly called TRBD1 or TRBD2 (5 bases each). Germline CDR1 and CDR2: LGHNA and YSLEER. V was shortened by 4 bases and J by 6 bases, with 16 bases between the two germline ends. This CDR3 contains 15 residues. CDR3 nucleotides: TGCGCCAGCAGCCTTGGGACGCAAGCAGGCAATGAGCAGTTCTTC. This gives the protein CASSLGTQAGNEQFF.

This chain uses TRBV7-9 with TRBJ2-1; 7 bases match TRBD2. This CDR3 has 15 amino acids. The trim removed 5 bases at V and 9 bases at J, leaving 13 bases unmatched. The V gene's germline CDR1 is SEHNR and CDR2 FQNEAQ (reference sequence). The CDR3 spells CASSARGRGDVEQFF. The DNA for the CDR3 is TGTGCCAGCAGCGCCCGCGGGAGAGGGGACGTTGAGCAGTTCTTC.

The rearrangement links TRBV4-1 to TRBJ2-7, with D perhaps given as TRBD1 or TRBD2 (5 bases each). The germline CDR1 and CDR2 sequences are MGHRA and YSYEKL. With 3 bases removed from V and 4 bases from J, the gap between germline ends came to 22 bases. This CDR3 comprises 17 residues. The CDR3 reads CASSHASYRDPIYEQYF. CDR3 bases: TGCGCCAGCAGCCACGCGTCCTACCGGGACCCTATTTACGAGCAGTACTTC.

The chain is built from TRBV2 and TRBJ2-1, with 8 bases lining up with TRBD1. CDR1 is SNHLY, CDR2 FYNNEI, per germline. This CDR3 has 18 residues. The junction had 12 bases not matched to a gene; V was cut back by 2 bases and J by 3 bases. The CDR3 DNA follows: TGTGCCAGCAGTGAATCAGGGACAGGTACGCCGTTCTACAATGAGCAGTTCTTC. Encoded protein: CASSESGTGTPFYNEQFF.

There are a few counts of this clonotype. The gene calls are TRBV28 and TRBJ1-1; maybe TRBD1 (5 bases). The CDR3 spans 16 residues. Germline values: CDR1 MDHEN, CDR2 SYDVKM. Trimming took off 6 bases at V and 4 bases at J, with 21 bases between the two ends. The CDR3 coding sequence is TGTGCCAGCAGCCCACCAGGGTGGCCGGTGGGCACTGAAGCTTTCTTT. This sequence encodes CASSPPGWPVGTEAFF.

The CDR3 nucleotides read TGTGCCAGCAGCCGAGTCACAACCGGGGAGCTGTTTTTT. As protein: CASSRVTTGELFF. The gene calls are TRBV3-1 and TRBJ2-2; D gene uncertain. This CDR3 comprises 13 residues. V shed 4 bases and J shed 5 bases, with 8 bases lying between them. From germline, CDR1 is LGHDT and CDR2 YNNKEL (reference sequence).

This chain links TRBV4-3 with TRBJ2-3; 7 nucleotides match TRBD2. The germline gives CDR1 LGHNA, CDR2 YSLEER. V dropped 4 bases and J dropped 4; count of bases not matched to a gene: 11. CDR3 length equals 16 residues. The CDR3 region is CASSPSRGSRSDTQYF. In nucleotides, the CDR3 is TGCGCCAGCAGCCCCTCCCGCGGGAGTCGGTCAGATACGCAGTATTTT.

The CDR3 DNA is TGTGCCAGCAGCCAAGATTATAGGACAGGGGGCACAGATACGCAGTATTTT. Protein: CASSQDYRTGGTDTQYF. The chain uses TRBV3-1 and TRBJ2-3; the match to TRBD1 covers 9 bases. Trimming took 0 bases from V and 1 from J; bases not matched to a gene: 5. The length of the CDR3 is 17 residues. From germline, CDR1 is LGHDT and CDR2 YNNKEL (reference sequence).

This clonotype has ten or more counts. This rearrangement joins TRBV29-1 to TRBJ2-5; D not certain. CDR1 is SQVTM, CDR2 ANQGSEA, per germline. Between the trimmed V and J ends, which lost 0 bases and 7 bases, there was a span of 0 bases. This CDR3 has 9 amino acids. This CDR3 reads CSVEETQYF. CDR3 bases: TGCAGCGTTGAAGAGACCCAGTACTTC.

The chain couples TRBV14 to TRBJ2-7, with 7 positions matching TRBD2. Germline CDR1 and CDR2: SGHDN and FVKESK. The V and J ends lost 0 bases and 4 bases, in that order; junction bases with no gene match: 18. The CDR3 is 19 residues long. CDR3 coding DNA: TGTGCCAGCAGCCAAGATATCCTAGCGGAGACTACCCTTAATTACGAGCAGTACTTC. The encoded protein is CASSQDILAETTLNYEQYF.

This clonotype was observed a handful of times. The chain uses TRBV7-2 and TRBJ2-5; 9 nucleotides agree with TRBD1. Per germline, CDR1 SGHTA and CDR2 FQGNSA. V dropped 1 base and J dropped 4; count of bases not matched to a gene: 4. The CDR3 contains 15 residues. CDR3 sequence reads: CASSLVNRGLETQYF. The CDR3 DNA reads TGTGCCAGCAGCTTAGTTAACAGGGGGCTAGAGACCCAGTACTTC. Using reference TRBV7-2 and TRBJ2-5 for the parts outside the CDR3, the full variable domain is GAGVSQSPSNKVTEKGKDVELRCDPISGHTALYWYRQSLGQGLEFLIYFQGNSAPDKSGLPSDRFSAERTGGSVSTLTIQRTQQEDSAVYLCASSLVNRGLETQYFGPGTRLLVL.

J is TRBJ2-7 and V is TRBV6-6; 7 positions match TRBD1. Germline assignment: CDR1 MNHNY and CDR2 SVGAGI (reference sequence). CDR3 length equals 13 residues. V gave up 6 bases and J gave up 5 bases; unmatched junction bases: 7. The CDR3 is CASRWETGNEQYF. CDR3 coding DNA: TGTGCCAGCAGGTGGGAGACAGGGAACGAGCAGTACTTC.

This clonotype was found a few times. The V gene is TRBV20-1, the J gene TRBJ1-5; no clear D. CDR3 length: 15 residues. CDR1 DFQATT and CDR2 SNEGSKA come from the germline V gene (reference sequence). V was clipped by 4 bases and J by 2 bases, with 15 bases between them. The CDR3 region has the DNA TGCAGTGCTACTCAAGGCATTTGGGGCAATCAGCCCCAGCATTTT. It translates to CSATQGIWGNQPQHF.

CDR3 DNA: TGCAGTGCTAGGACAGGACTGGAGACCCAGTACTTC. Encoded protein: CSARTGLETQYF. The chain uses TRBV20-1 and TRBJ2-5; perhaps TRBD1 as D (6 bases). Per germline, CDR1 DFQATT and CDR2 SNEGSKA (reference sequence). The length of the CDR3 is 12 residues. Trimming took off 3 bases at V and 5 bases at J, with 10 bases between the two ends.

The rearrangement links TRBV13 to TRBJ2-7; D not resolved. From germline, CDR1 is PRHDT and CDR2 FYEKMQ (reference sequence). V gave up 2 bases and J gave up 1 base, with 18 bases separating them. This CDR3 region has 17 residues. CDR3 residues: CASSLRAGPMKSYEQYF. CDR3 DNA sequence: TGTGCCAGCAGCTTAAGGGCAGGCCCAATGAAATCCTACGAGCAGTACTTC.

V is TRBV20-1 and J is TRBJ1-1; 7 nucleotides align to TRBD1. The V gene end was trimmed by 3 bases and the J gene end by 8 bases; junction bases not matched to a gene: 21. The CDR3 runs to 17 residues. Per germline, CDR1 DFQATT and CDR2 SNEGSKA (reference sequence). CDR3 region: CSASFPRGPGLSLEAFF. The CDR3 nucleotides read TGCAGTGCTAGTTTTCCGAGGGGGCCCGGATTGAGTCTAGAAGCTTTCTTT.